These T cell receptor beta chains were read from a single sample in a study of T cells expressing NK-cell markers. From its re-call of the 5' RACE reads, TCRdb lists each CDR3 protein once, without DNA. The sample has 350,000 to 500,000 distinct CDR3 sequences, and its top ten clones hold 6% to 8%. Sequenced material: blood T cells: a sorted CD56 or NKG2C T cell subset, CD4+ or CD8+ T cells, or bulk PBMC T cells (not recorded which). These TCRs come from a woman between 18 and 69 years old in good health. Both conserved end residues are part of each CDR3.

>TRBV20-1|TRBJ2-5
CSAKGLRGTVGAQYF
>TRBV18|TRBJ2-1
CASSPLSGGASNEQFF
>TRBV5-1|TRBJ1-1
CASSPLAGSTEAFF
>TRBV18|TRBJ2-5
CASSPSLGQAETQYF
>TRBV6-5|TRBJ1-1
CASSSDTKGWNTEAFF
>TRBV3-1|TRBJ2-2
CASSPRQGTGELFF
>TRBV29-1|TRBJ2-1
CSVEPPGLGSYNEQFF
>TRBV27|TRBJ2-7
CASSFSTPGQGFYEQYF
>TRBV6-5|TRBJ2-5
CASSYRDRGQETQYF
>TRBV18|TRBJ2-5
CASSQTLAGEETQYF
>TRBV20-1|TRBJ1-1
CSARRTGQKNTEAFF
>TRBV4-3|TRBJ2-5
CASSSTYGVETQYF
>TRBV4-2|TRBJ2-1
CASSLPGLAGDDEQFF
>TRBV29-1|TRBJ2-2
CSVGPLGGELFF
>TRBV21-1|TRBJ2-2
CASSKAVPTGELFF
>TRBV11-2|TRBJ2-7
CASSLEPLAGANEQYF
>TRBV7-3|TRBJ2-5
CASSLNPGTGFGETQYF
>TRBV6-2/TRBV6-3|TRBJ2-1
CASRTAALEADNEQFF
>TRBV4-2|TRBJ1-1
CASSQSADYTEAFF
>TRBV20-1|TRBJ1-1
CSARASGSNTEAFF
>TRBV28|TRBJ2-7
CASTLDRGWYEQYF
>TRBV5-1|TRBJ2-1
CASSLWTDPNEQFF
>TRBV12-3/TRBV12-4|TRBJ2-1
CASSFPENYNEQFF
>TRBV2|TRBJ2-7
CASSYQGGGRGNYEQYF
>TRBV12-5|TRBJ2-7
CASGFLAGVYEQYF
>TRBV20-1|TRBJ2-2
CSARPRTGSRGELFF
>TRBV20-1|TRBJ2-5
CSASDRGTLETQYF
>TRBV6-1|TRBJ2-7
CASSEAPGLAQYEQYF
>TRBV19|TRBJ1-1
CASRTGGTEAFF
>TRBV5-4|TRBJ2-2
CASSPAGIGGPHGELFF
>TRBV6-4|TRBJ2-3
CASSDSSGRADTQYF
>TRBV20-1|TRBJ2-3
CSASIGGAGTDTQYF
>TRBV5-1|TRBJ1-1
CASSFIQGGGNTEAFF
>TRBV4-1|TRBJ1-5
CASSQDEVGDQPQHF
>TRBV5-4|TRBJ2-3
CASSLVDRDTQYF
>TRBV20-1|TRBJ1-5
CSASLGAGSNQPQHF
>TRBV15|TRBJ2-2
CATSSLGLAGVTGELFF
>TRBV30|TRBJ1-2
CACENGGRGNYGYTF
>TRBV30|TRBJ1-2
CAWSHGQARAGYGYTF
>TRBV29-1|TRBJ2-5
CSVEIGETQYF
>TRBV18|TRBJ2-1
CASSPKLSHNNEQFF
>TRBV5-1|TRBJ1-2
CASSLGSGGANYGYTF
>TRBV9|TRBJ2-7
CASSVGIGGYEQYF
>TRBV3-1|TRBJ2-1
CASSQGRGWNEQFF
>TRBV18|TRBJ1-1
CASSPTGTGVGTEAFF
>TRBV27|TRBJ2-1
CASSRDRGGPEQFF
>TRBV5-1|TRBJ2-5
CASSFSGTHQETQYF
>TRBV9|TRBJ1-2
CASSPRQGVGYGYTF
>TRBV19|TRBJ2-1
CASSIGWTTYNEQFF
>TRBV4-2|TRBJ2-3
CASSQPQGADTQYF
>TRBV12-3/TRBV12-4|TRBJ2-4
CASSFGGPRNIQYF
>TRBV6-2/TRBV6-3|TRBJ2-3
CASSYSIGPGPDTQYF
>TRBV12-3/TRBV12-4|TRBJ1-2
CASIQTGTSPYGYTF
>TRBV19|TRBJ2-1
CASSPLVRREQFF
>TRBV28|TRBJ2-2
CASSRTFNTGELFF
>TRBV20-1|TRBJ2-4
CSAEEGTLGDIQYF
>TRBV4-3|TRBJ2-1
CASSQYEREGPYNEQFF
>TRBV4-3|TRBJ1-6
CASSQDRDRGYSPLHF